The 25 T cell receptor beta chains listed next were all sequenced from one sample in a study of graft-versus-host responses after intestinal transplantation. TCRdb's copy holds only in-frame clones and misses some; the assay was immunoSEQ multiplex PCR. The table records 85,000 to 100,000 clones, about 82% of them present only once. This specimen was PBMCs, taken 255 days after intestinal transplant. Receptors were obtained from a human patient who received an intestinal transplant, so some T cells may come from the graft donor.

This clone was recorded once. The rearrangement links TRBV30 to TRBJ2-2, with TRBD1 identical over 7 bases. V lost 3 bases and J lost 0; bases outside the gene matches: 7. This CDR3 has 16 amino acids. Germline V CDR1 and CDR2: GTSNPN, SVGIG (reference sequence). In nucleotides, the CDR3 is TGTGCCTGGAGCGCCACCGGGACAGCGAACACCGGGGAGCTGTTTTTT. This encodes CAWSATGTANTGELFF.

This clone appeared a few times. The chain is built from TRBV2 and TRBJ1-6; D is possibly TRBD1 (5 bases). Germline CDR1 and CDR2: SNHLY and FYNNEI. This CDR3 spans 13 amino acids. The ends were cut back, 8 bases at V and 7 bases at J, with 12 bases in the middle. CDR3 in amino acids: CASAGLPNSPLHF. The CDR3 DNA follows: TGTGCCAGCGCGGGACTCCCAAATTCACCCCTCCACTTT. The full variable domain, its missing parts supplied by reference TRBV2 and TRBJ1-6, is EPEVTQTPSHQVTQMGQEVILRCVPISNHLYFYWYRQILGQKVEFLVSFYNNEISEKSEIFDDQFSVERPDGSNFTLKIRSTKLEDSAMYFCASAGLPNSPLHFGNGTRLTVT.

This clone has a single count. The chain combines TRBV6-5 with TRBJ1-2; D call uncertain. This CDR3 has 16 residues. Germline values: CDR1 MNHEY, CDR2 SVGAGI. V lost 0 bases, J lost 4 bases, and 15 bases lay in between. The CDR3 loop reads CASSYSKLRGSYGYTF. CDR3 in DNA: TGTGCCAGCAGTTACTCAAAGTTGAGAGGAAGCTATGGCTACACCTTC.

The DNA of the CDR3 is TGTGCCAGCAGCGTAGGCGGCAGTTCCGACGAGCAGTACTTC. Amino acids: CASSVGGSSDEQYF. The chain carries TRBV9 and TRBJ2-7, with D unresolved. Germline CDR1 reads SGDLS; CDR2 reads YYNGEE. V was pared by 0 bases and J by 5 bases, with 12 bases between. CDR3 length: 14 residues.

The chain employs TRBV5-1 and TRBJ1-5; D is unresolved. Trimming took 7 bases from V and 3 from J, leaving 14 bases between them. From germline, CDR1 is SGHRS and CDR2 YFSETQ. This CDR3 is 14 amino acids long. The CDR3 DNA reads as TGCGCCAGCCGGAGGTCTCCCACCAATCAGCCCCAGCATTTT. Translation gives CASRRSPTNQPQHF.

J is TRBJ2-2 and V is TRBV4-2; D might be TRBD1 or TRBD2, each matching 5 bases. Germline V CDR1 and CDR2: LGHNA, YNFKEQ. This CDR3 has 15 residues. Trimming cost V 0 bases and J 6 bases, with 11 bases left between them. This CDR3 is CASSQDLMGAGELFF. The CDR3 coding sequence is TGTGCCAGCAGCCAAGATCTAATGGGGGCCGGGGAGCTGTTTTTT.

The rearrangement links TRBV6-1 to TRBJ2-1; TRBD2 aligns across 9 bases. The CDR3 runs to 16 residues. Per germline, CDR1 MNHNS and CDR2 SASEGT. The junction had 6 bases not matched to a gene; V was cut back by 4 bases and J by 2 bases. In nucleotides, the CDR3 is TGTGCCAGCAGTGTCCCTATAGCGGGAGCCTACAATGAGCAGTTCTTC. Translated, it gives CASSVPIAGAYNEQFF.

This CDR3 reads CASRPRTADNSPLHF. The DNA for the CDR3 is TGTGCCAGCAGACCCAGGACAGCCGATAATTCACCCCTCCACTTT. The V and J genes are TRBV2 and TRBJ1-6; perhaps TRBD1 as D (6 bases). CDR1 SNHLY and CDR2 FYNNEI come from the germline V gene. V gave up 6 bases and J gave up 5 bases, with 14 bases separating them. The CDR3 loop spans 15 amino acids.

Here the CDR3 reads CASKNVMDRGATNEKLFF. CDR3 bases: TGTGCCTCGAAGAATGTAATGGACAGGGGAGCAACTAATGAAAAACTGTTTTTT. The gene calls are TRBV30 and TRBJ1-4; 9 bases are a match to TRBD1. Per germline, CDR1 GTSNPN and CDR2 SVGIG (reference sequence). The CDR3 consists of 18 residues. Losses at the gene ends were 7 bases for V and 0 bases for J; bases not matched to a gene: 15.

The chain recombines TRBV6-5 with TRBJ2-2; D is perhaps TRBD1 (5 bases). Germline-derived CDR1 and CDR2 are MNHEY and SVGAGI. Trimming took 6 bases from V and 8 from J, leaving 10 bases between them. This CDR3 is 12 amino acids long. CDR3 amino acids: CASRKGNGELFF. CDR3 sequence (DNA): TGTGCCAGCAGGAAGGGGAATGGGGAGCTGTTTTTT.

CDR3 nucleotides: TGTGCCAGCAGTTCAAGGACTAGCTCGCATGAGCAGTTCTTC. This translates into CASSSRTSSHEQFF. V gene TRBV28 combines with J gene TRBJ2-1; 8 nucleotides agree with TRBD2. With V trimmed by 4 bases and J by 8 bases, 7 bases remained unmatched. The CDR3 is 14 residues long. The germline V gene encodes CDR1 MDHEN and CDR2 SYDVKM. The complete variable domain, with remaining parts taken from reference TRBV28 and TRBJ2-1, reads DVKVTQSSRYLVKRTGEKVFLECVQDMDHENMFWYRQDPGLGLRLIYFSYDVKMKEKGDIPEGYSVSREKKERFSLILESASTNQTSMYLCASSSRTSSHEQFFGPGTRLTVL.

This chain connects TRBV29-1 to TRBJ2-1; 10 nucleotides align to TRBD1. Looked up from germline, CDR1 is SQVTM and CDR2 is ANQGSEA. This CDR3 contains 13 residues. The CDR3 loop is CSAGTGARNEQFF. For the CDR3, the DNA is TGCAGTGCCGGGACAGGGGCCCGTAATGAGCAGTTCTTC.

The V gene is TRBV19, the J gene TRBJ1-1; D ambiguous. Germline V gives CDR1 LNHDA, CDR2 SQIVND (reference sequence). The CDR3 totals 16 residues. V shed 0 bases and J shed 0 bases, with 11 bases lying between them. The CDR3 nucleotides read TGTGCCAGTAGTATAGATCGGGAAACAATGAACACTGAAGCTTTCTTT. Its translation is CASSIDRETMNTEAFF. The whole variable domain, filled in from reference TRBV19 and TRBJ1-1, reads DGGITQSPKYLFRKEGQNVTLSCEQNLNHDAMYWYRQDPGQGLRLIYYSQIVNDFQKGDIAEGYSVSREKKESFPLTVTSAQKNPTAFYLCASSIDRETMNTEAFFGQGTRLTVV.

This sequence joins TRBV2 and TRBJ1-2; D gene uncertain. Germline CDR1 is SNHLY and CDR2 is FYNNEI. Trimming pared 6 bases from V and 5 bases from J, leaving 16 bases between. The CDR3 totals 14 residues. The CDR3: CASRGGGSSYGYTF. Written as DNA, the CDR3 is TGTGCCAGCAGGGGAGGCGGCAGTTCTTATGGCTACACCTTC.

The chain joins TRBV6-5 to TRBJ2-7; D remains ambiguous. V dropped 2 bases and J dropped 2 bases, with 13 bases sitting between them. The CDR3 loop spans 15 amino acids. From germline, CDR1 is MNHEY and CDR2 SVGAGI. CDR3 DNA sequence: TGTGCCAGCAGTTACGACCTCCCCCCTACCTACGAGCAGTACTTC. Its translation: CASSYDLPPTYEQYF.

V is TRBV18 and J is TRBJ2-3; 7 positions agree with TRBD1. The CDR3 sequence is 16 residues long. Germline lookup yields CDR1 KGHSH and CDR2 LQKENI. J gave up 2 bases and V 6 bases, and 11 bases lay outside the gene matches. The CDR3 loop is CASSPGQVSFTDTQYF. The CDR3 DNA sequence: TGTGCCAGCTCGCCAGGACAGGTCTCGTTCACAGATACGCAGTATTTT. Variable domain in full (rest from reference TRBV18 and TRBJ2-3): NAGVMQNPRHLVRRRGQEARLRCSPMKGHSHVYWYRQLPEEGLKFMVYLQKENIIDESGMPKERFSAEFPKEGPSILRIQQVVRGDSAAYFCASSPGQVSFTDTQYFGPGTRLTVL.

J is TRBJ1-2 and V is TRBV28; TRBD1 might be the D (5 bases). The CDR3 is 15 residues long. V lost 6 bases and J lost 4, with 18 bases in between. Germline CDR1 and CDR2: MDHEN and SYDVKM. The CDR3 bases are TGTGCCAGCAGGCTCAGCCTTACAGGAAGCTATGGCTACACCTTC. It encodes CASRLSLTGSYGYTF.

The CDR3: CAIGRGNEQFF. CDR3 coding DNA: TGTGCCATCGGCCGGGGGAATGAGCAGTTCTTC. This sequence joins TRBV10-3 and TRBJ2-1; a possible D gene is TRBD2 (6 bases). From germline, CDR1 is ENHRY and CDR2 SYGVKD. The CDR3 covers 11 residues. V dropped 8 bases and J dropped 7 bases, with 9 bases sitting between them.

The gene calls are TRBV5-1 and TRBJ2-1; perhaps TRBD1 as D (6 bases). V lost 0 bases and J lost 9, with 19 bases in between. The CDR3 has 16 residues. Germline assignment: CDR1 SGHRS and CDR2 YFSETQ. Written as DNA, the CDR3 is TGCGCCAGCAGCTTGGCAGGAGCTAGGGGGTATAGTGAGCAGTTCTTC. Translation: CASSLAGARGYSEQFF.

The rearrangement joins TRBV19 to TRBJ1-3, with 8 positions matching TRBD1. V dropped 5 bases and J dropped 4; count of bases not matched to a gene: 7. The CDR3 has 15 amino acids. Germline CDR1 is LNHDA and CDR2 is SQIVND (reference sequence). This chain's CDR3 is CASSVGQGPGNTIYF. CDR3 coding DNA: TGTGCCAGTAGTGTTGGACAGGGCCCAGGAAACACCATATATTTT.

The chain recombines TRBV5-6 with TRBJ2-7, with D possibly being TRBD1 (5 bases). Germline assignment: CDR1 SGHDT and CDR2 YYEEEE. V was shortened by 5 bases and J by 7 bases, with 13 bases between the two germline ends. The CDR3 totals 12 residues. The CDR3 coding sequence is TGTGCCAGCAGTCAGGACACCCGGGAGCAGTACGTC. This translates into CASSQDTREQYV.

Here the CDR3 DNA reads TGCGCCAGCAGCTTGTCTAGCGGGGCATACAATGAGCAGTTCTTC. Protein sequence: CASSLSSGAYNEQFF. This chain connects TRBV5-1 to TRBJ2-1; 9 bases match TRBD2. V lost 1 base and J lost 4; bases outside the gene matches: 3. CDR3 length: 15 amino acids. Germline values: CDR1 SGHRS, CDR2 YFSETQ.

A remark on this clone: The germline gene is not matched at one end of the junction; a read error may be the cause. This sequence joins TRBV5-1 and TRBJ1-1; the D is unclear. Germline V gene lookup returns CDR1 SGHRS and CDR2 YFSETQ. The CDR3 length is 15 residues. The DNA for the CDR3 is TGCGCCAGCAGCTGGGAGAGCATTATGAACGCTGAAGCTTTCTTT. This codes for CASSWESIMNAEAFF.

The table lists this clone with a few counts. The V gene is TRBV7-2, the J gene TRBJ2-7; 11 bases agree with TRBD1. V lost 3 bases and J lost 4; bases outside the gene matches: 2. The CDR3 sequence is 14 residues long. Per the germline V gene, CDR1 is SGHTA and CDR2 is FQGNSA. CDR3 residues: CASSFGTGGYEQYV. The CDR3 coding sequence is TGTGCCAGCAGCTTCGGGACAGGGGGGTACGAGCAGTACGTC.

This clone was seen a single time. V is TRBV6-5 and J is TRBJ2-3; TRBD2 matches at 11 bases. There are 15 residues in the CDR3. CDR1 is MNHEY and CDR2 is SVGAGI in the germline V gene. After removal of 7 bases from V and 2 bases from J, the junction contained 5 bases not matched to a gene. The CDR3 DNA sequence: TGTGCCAGCAAACTAGCGGGGGCTACCACAGATACGCAGTATTTT. Protein: CASKLAGATTDTQYF.